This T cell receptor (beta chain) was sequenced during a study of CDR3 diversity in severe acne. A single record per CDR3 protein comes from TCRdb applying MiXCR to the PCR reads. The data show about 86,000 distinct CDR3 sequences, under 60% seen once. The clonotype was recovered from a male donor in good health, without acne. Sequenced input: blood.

The CDR3 loop reads CASRGLAGDTGELFF. The DNA for the CDR3 is TGTGCCAGCAGGGGGCTAGCGGGAGACACCGGGGAGCTGTTTTTT. V gene TRBV7-9 combines with J gene TRBJ2-2, with 10 bases that match TRBD2. The trim removed 6 bases at V and 3 bases at J, leaving 4 bases unmatched. Germline CDR1 SEHNR, CDR2 FQNEAQ (reference sequence). The CDR3 sequence is 15 residues long.